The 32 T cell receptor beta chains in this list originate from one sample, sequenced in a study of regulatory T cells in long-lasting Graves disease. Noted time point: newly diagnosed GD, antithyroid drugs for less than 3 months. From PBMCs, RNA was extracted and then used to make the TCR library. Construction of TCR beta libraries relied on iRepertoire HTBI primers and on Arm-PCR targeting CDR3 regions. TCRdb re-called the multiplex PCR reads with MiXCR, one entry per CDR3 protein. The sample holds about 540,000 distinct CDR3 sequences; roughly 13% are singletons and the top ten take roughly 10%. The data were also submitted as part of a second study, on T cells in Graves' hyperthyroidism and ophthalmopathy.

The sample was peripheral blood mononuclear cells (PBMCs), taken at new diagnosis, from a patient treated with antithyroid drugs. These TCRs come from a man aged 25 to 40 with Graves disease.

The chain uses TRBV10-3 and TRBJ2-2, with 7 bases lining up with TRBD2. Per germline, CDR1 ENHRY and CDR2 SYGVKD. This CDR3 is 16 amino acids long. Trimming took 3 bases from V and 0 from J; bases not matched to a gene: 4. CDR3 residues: CAISDRAGANTGELFF. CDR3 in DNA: TGTGCCATCAGTGATCGGGCGGGAGCGAACACCGGGGAGCTGTTTTTT.

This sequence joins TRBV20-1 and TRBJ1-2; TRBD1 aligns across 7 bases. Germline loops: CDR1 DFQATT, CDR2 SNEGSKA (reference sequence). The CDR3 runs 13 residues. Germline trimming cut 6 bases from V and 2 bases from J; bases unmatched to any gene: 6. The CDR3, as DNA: TGCAGTGCAGCCGACAGGGCCAACTATGGCTACACCTTC. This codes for CSAADRANYGYTF.

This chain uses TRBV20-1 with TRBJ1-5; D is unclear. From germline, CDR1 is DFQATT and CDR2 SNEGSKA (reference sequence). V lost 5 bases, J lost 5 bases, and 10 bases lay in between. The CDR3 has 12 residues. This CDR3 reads CSASDLYQPQHF. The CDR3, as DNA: TGCAGTGCTTCGGACCTCTATCAGCCCCAGCATTTT.

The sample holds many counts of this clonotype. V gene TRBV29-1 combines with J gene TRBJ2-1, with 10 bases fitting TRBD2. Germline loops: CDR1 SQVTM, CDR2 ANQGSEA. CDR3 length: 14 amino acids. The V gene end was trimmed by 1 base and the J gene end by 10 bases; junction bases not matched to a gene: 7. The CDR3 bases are TGCAGCGTTGAAGGGCTAGCGGGAGTACGAGAGCAGTTCTTC. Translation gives CSVEGLAGVREQFF.

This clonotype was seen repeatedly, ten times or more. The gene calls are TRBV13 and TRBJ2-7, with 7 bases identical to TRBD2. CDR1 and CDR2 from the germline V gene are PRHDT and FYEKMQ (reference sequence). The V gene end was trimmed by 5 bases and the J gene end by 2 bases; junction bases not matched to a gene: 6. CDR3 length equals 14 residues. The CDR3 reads CASSLGGRTYEQYF. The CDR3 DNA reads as TGTGCCAGCAGCCTCGGCGGGAGAACCTACGAGCAGTACTTC.

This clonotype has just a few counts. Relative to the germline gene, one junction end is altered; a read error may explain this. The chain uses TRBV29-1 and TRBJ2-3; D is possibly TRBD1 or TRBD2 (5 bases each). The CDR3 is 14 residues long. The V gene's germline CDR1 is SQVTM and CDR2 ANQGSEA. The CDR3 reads CSIEVGVEGDTQYF. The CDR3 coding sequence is TGCAGCATTGAAGTCGGGGTAGAGGGGGATACGCAGTATTTT.

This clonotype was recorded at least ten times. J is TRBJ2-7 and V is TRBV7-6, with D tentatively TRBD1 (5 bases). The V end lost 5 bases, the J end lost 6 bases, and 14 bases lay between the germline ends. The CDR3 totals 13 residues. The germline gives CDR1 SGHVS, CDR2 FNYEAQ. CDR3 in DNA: TGTGCCAGCAGCCGTCTACAGGAAGGCGAGCAGTACTTC. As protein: CASSRLQEGEQYF.

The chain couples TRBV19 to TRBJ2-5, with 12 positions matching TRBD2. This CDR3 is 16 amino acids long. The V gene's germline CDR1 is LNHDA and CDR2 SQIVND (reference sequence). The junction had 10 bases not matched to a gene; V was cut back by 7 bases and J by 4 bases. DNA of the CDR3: TGTGCCAGTACCCCCCGGCTAGCGGGAGGGGGAGAGACCCAGTACTTC. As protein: CASTPRLAGGGETQYF.

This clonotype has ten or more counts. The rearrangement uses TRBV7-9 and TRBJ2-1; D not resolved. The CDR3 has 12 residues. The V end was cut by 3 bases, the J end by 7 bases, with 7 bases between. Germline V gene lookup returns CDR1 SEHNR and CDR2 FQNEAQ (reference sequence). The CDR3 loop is CASSFGVNEQFF. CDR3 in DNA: TGTGCCAGCAGCTTCGGAGTAAATGAGCAGTTCTTC.

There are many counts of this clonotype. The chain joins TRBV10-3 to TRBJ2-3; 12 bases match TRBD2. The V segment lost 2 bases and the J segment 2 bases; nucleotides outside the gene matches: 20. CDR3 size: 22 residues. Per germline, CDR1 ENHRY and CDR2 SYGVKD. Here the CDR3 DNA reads TGTGCCATCAGTGAGACCCTTTCGACTAGCGGGAGAGGCAATTGGCCCACAGATACGCAGTATTTT. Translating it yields CAISETLSTSGRGNWPTDTQYF.

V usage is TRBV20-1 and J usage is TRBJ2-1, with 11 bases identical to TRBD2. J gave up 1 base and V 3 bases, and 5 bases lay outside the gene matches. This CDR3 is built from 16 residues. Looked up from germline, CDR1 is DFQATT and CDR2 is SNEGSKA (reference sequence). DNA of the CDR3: TGCAGTGCTAGGGATTTAGCGGGAGGGTCCTACAATGAGCAGTTCTTC. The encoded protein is CSARDLAGGSYNEQFF.

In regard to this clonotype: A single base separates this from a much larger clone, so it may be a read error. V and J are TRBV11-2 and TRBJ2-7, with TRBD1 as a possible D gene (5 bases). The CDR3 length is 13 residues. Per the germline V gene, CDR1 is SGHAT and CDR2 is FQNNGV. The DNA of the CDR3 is TGTCCCAGCAGCTTAATTGACAGCTACGAGCAGTACTTC. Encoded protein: CPSSLIDSYEQYF.

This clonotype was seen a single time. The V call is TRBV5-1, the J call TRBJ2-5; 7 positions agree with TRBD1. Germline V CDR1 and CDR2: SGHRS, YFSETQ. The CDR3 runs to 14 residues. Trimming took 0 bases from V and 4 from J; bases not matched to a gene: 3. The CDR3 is CASSLVQGRETQYF. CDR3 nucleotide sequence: TGCGCCAGCAGCTTGGTACAGGGGCGAGAGACCCAGTACTTC.

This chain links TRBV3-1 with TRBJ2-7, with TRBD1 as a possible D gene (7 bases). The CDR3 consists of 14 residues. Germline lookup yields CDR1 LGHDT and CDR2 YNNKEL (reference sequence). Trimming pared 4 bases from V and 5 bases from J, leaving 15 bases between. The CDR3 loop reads CASSRQGGADEQYF. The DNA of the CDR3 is TGTGCCAGCAGCCGCCAGGGGGGAGCGGACGAGCAGTACTTC.

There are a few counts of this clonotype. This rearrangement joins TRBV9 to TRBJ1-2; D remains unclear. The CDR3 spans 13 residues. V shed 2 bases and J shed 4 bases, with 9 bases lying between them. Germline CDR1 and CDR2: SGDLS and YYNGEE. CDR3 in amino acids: CASSVSALYGYTF. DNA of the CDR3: TGTGCCAGCAGCGTGTCAGCGCTCTATGGCTACACCTTC.

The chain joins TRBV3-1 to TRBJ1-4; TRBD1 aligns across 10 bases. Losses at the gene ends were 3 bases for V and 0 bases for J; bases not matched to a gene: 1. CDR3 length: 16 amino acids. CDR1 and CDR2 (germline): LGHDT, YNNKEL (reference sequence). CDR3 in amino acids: CASSQGQGSTNEKLFF. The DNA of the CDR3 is TGTGCCAGCAGCCAGGGACAGGGGTCAACTAATGAAAAACTGTTTTTT.

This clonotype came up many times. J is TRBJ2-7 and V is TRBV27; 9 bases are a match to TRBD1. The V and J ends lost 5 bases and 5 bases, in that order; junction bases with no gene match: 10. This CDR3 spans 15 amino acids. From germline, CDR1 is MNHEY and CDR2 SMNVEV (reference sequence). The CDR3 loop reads CASSRLRDRDDEQYF. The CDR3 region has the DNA TGTGCCAGCAGTCGGTTGCGGGACAGGGACGACGAGCAGTACTTC.

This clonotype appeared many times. The CDR3 reads CASSLGSGGRIVGDLNEQFF. CDR3 coding DNA: TGCGCCAGCAGCTTGGGCTCCGGCGGGAGAATCGTCGGGGATTTGAATGAGCAGTTCTTC. This chain connects TRBV5-1 to TRBJ2-1, with 7 bases lining up with TRBD2. The CDR3 extends over 20 amino acids. In germline, CDR1 is SGHRS, CDR2 YFSETQ. V lost 0 bases, J lost 7 bases, and 22 bases stayed unmatched.

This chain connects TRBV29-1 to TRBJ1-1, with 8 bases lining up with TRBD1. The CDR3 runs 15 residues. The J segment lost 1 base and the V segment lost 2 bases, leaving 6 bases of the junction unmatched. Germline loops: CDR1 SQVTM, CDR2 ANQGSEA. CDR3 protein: CSVETLQGGNTEAFF. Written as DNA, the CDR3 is TGCAGCGTTGAAACTTTACAGGGGGGGAACACTGAAGCTTTCTTT.

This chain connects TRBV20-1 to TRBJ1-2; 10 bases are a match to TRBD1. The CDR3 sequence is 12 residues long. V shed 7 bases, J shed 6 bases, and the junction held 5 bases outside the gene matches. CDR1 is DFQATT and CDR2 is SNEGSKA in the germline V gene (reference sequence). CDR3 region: CSVETGGDGYTF. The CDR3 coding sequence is TGCAGTGTCGAGACAGGGGGCGATGGCTACACCTTC.

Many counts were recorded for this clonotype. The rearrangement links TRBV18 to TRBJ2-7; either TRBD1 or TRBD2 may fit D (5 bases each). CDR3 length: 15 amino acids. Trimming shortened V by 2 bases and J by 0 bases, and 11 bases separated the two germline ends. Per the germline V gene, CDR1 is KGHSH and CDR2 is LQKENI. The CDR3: CASSPSHGTSYEQYF. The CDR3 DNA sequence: TGTGCCAGCTCACCATCGCACGGGACCTCCTACGAGCAGTACTTC.

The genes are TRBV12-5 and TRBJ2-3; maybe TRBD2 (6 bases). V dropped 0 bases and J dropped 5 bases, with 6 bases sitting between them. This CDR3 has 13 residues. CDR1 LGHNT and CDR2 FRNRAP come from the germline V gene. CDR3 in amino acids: CASGLVAGDTQYF. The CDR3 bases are TGTGCTAGTGGTTTGGTAGCGGGAGATACGCAGTATTTT.

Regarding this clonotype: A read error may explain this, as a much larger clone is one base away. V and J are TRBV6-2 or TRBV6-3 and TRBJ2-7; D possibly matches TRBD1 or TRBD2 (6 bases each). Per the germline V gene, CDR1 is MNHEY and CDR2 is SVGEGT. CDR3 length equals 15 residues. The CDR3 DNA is TGTGTCAGTAGAAGACCGGGGGCGGTTGCCTACGAGCAGTACTTC. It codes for CVSRRPGAVAYEQYF.

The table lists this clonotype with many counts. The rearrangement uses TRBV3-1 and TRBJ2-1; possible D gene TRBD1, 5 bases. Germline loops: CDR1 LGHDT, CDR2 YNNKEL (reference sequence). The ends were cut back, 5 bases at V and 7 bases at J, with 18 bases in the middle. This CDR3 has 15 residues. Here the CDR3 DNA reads TGTGCCAGCAGCACCTCCGGGCCCAAGGGGAATGAGCAGTTCTTC. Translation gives CASSTSGPKGNEQFF.

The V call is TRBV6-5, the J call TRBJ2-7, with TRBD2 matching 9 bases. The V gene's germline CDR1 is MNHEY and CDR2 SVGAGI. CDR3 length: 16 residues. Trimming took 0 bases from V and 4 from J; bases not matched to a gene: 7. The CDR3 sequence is CASSYSVGLARYEQYF. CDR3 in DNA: TGTGCCAGCAGTTACTCCGTTGGACTAGCGAGGTACGAGCAGTACTTC.

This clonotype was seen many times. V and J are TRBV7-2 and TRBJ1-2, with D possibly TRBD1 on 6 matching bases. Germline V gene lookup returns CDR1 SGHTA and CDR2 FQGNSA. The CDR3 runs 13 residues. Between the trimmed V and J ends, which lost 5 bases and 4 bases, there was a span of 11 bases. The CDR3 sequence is CASSPGQPYGYTF. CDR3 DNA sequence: TGTGCCAGCAGCCCAGGACAGCCCTATGGCTACACCTTC.

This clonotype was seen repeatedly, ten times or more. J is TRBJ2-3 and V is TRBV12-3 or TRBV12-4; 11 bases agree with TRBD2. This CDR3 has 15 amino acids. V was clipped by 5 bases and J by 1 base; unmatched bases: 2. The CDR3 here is CASSNSGRGTDTQYF. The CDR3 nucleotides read TGTGCCAGCAGTAATAGCGGGAGGGGCACAGATACGCAGTATTTT.

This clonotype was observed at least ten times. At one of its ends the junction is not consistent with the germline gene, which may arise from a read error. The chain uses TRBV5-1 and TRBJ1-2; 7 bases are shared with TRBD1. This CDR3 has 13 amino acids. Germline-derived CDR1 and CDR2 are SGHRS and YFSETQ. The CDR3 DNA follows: TGTGCCAGCAGCCGGGACAGTAACTATGGCTACACCTTC. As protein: CASSRDSNYGYTF. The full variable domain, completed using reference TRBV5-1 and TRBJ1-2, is KAGVTQTPRYLIKTRGQQVTLSCSPISGHRSVSWYQQTPGQGLQFLFEYFSETQRNKGNFPGRFSGRQFSNSRSEMNVSTLELGDSALYLCASSRDSNYGYTFGSGTRLTVV.

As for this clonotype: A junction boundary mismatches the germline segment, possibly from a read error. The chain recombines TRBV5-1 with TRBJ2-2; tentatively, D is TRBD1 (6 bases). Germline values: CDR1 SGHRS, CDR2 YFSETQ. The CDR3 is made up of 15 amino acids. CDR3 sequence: CASSRDTANTGEPFF. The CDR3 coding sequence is TGCGCCAGCAGCAGGGACACCGCGAACACCGGGGAGCCGTTTTTT.

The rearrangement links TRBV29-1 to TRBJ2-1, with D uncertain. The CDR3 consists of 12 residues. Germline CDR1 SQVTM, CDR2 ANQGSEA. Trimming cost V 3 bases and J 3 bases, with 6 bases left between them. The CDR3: CSVDNGYNEQFF. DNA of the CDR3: TGCAGCGTTGATAACGGCTACAATGAGCAGTTCTTC.

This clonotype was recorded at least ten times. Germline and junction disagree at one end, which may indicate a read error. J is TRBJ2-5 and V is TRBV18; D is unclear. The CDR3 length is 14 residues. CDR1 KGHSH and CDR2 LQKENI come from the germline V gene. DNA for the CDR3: TGTGCCAGCTTACCAACGGGTGTTCGAGAGACCCAGTACTTC. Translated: CASLPTGVRETQYF.

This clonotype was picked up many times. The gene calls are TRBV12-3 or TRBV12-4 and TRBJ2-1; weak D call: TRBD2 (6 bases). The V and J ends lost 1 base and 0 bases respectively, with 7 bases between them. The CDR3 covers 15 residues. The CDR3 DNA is TGTGCCAGCAGTTTAGAGCGGGCCTCCTACAATGAGCAGTTCTTC. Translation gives CASSLERASYNEQFF.